This is a list of T cell receptor beta chains from one sample in a study of high-grade serous ovarian cancer treatment subgroups. Sequencing was performed with immunoSEQ multiplex PCR; in TCRdb, only in-frame clones are kept and a portion is missing. This table has 4,700 or so clones, approximately 69% appearing once. Sequenced: tumor tissue. The receptors were gathered from a human donor with high-grade serous ovarian cancer. CDR3s include the opening cysteine and the closing phenylalanine or tryptophan. Fields, in order: CDR3 protein, CDR3 DNA, J gene, V gene, clone size, D gene. A D gene is named only where the DNA matches it firmly. For some rows the clone size is stated as once, few or many, or as a class when expanded; others skip it.

cdr3_aa: CASSDNPLTRSSRDGYTF
cdr3_nt: TGCGCCAGCAGTGATAACCCTCTAACCCGCTCCTCCCGGGATGGCTACACCTTC
j_call: TRBJ1-2
v_call: TRBV10-2
clone_size: few
d_call: .

cdr3_aa: CASSLRDTSYEQYF
cdr3_nt: TGTGCCAGCAGTCTCCGGGACACCTCCTACGAGCAGTACTTC
j_call: TRBJ2-7
v_call: TRBV27
clone_size: few
d_call: .

cdr3_aa: CASSFRRANTGELFF
cdr3_nt: TGTGCCAGCAGTTTTCGCAGGGCGAACACCGGGGAGCTGTTTTTT
j_call: TRBJ2-2
v_call: TRBV28
clone_size: .
d_call: .

cdr3_aa: CASSWPWGRTSTDTQYF
cdr3_nt: TGTGCCAGCAGTTGGCCGTGGGGGAGAACTAGCACAGATACGCAGTATTTT
j_call: TRBJ2-3
v_call: TRBV28
clone_size: .
d_call: .

cdr3_aa: CASSQVREGNSPLHF
cdr3_nt: TGCGCCAGCAGCCAGGTCAGGGAAGGTAATTCACCCCTCCACTTT
j_call: TRBJ1-6
v_call: TRBV4-1
clone_size: .
d_call: .

cdr3_aa: CASSPYRDQPQHF
cdr3_nt: TGTGCCAGCTCACCTTACAGGGACCAGCCCCAGCATTTT
j_call: TRBJ1-5
v_call: TRBV18
clone_size: .
d_call: .

cdr3_aa: CASSHTQLGVNEQFF
cdr3_nt: TGCGCCAGCAGTCATACTCAACTAGGGGTCAATGAGCAGTTCTTC
j_call: TRBJ2-1
v_call: TRBV10-1
clone_size: once
d_call: .

cdr3_aa: CASSQDRGSTDTQYF
cdr3_nt: TGTGCCAGCAGCCAAGATAGAGGGAGTACAGATACGCAGTATTTT
j_call: TRBJ2-3
v_call: TRBV4-2
clone_size: .
d_call: .

cdr3_aa: CASSLWGTMNTGELFF
cdr3_nt: TGTGCCAGCAGTTTATGGGGAACGATGAACACCGGGGAGCTGTTTTTT
j_call: TRBJ2-2
v_call: TRBV27
clone_size: .
d_call: .

cdr3_aa: CASGSGGAGKDTQYF
cdr3_nt: TGTGCCAGCGGGAGCGGGGGGGCCGGGAAAGATACGCAGTATTTT
j_call: TRBJ2-3
v_call: TRBV28
clone_size: .
d_call: TRBD2

cdr3_aa: CAISESVGRFSGANVLTF
cdr3_nt: TGTGCCATCAGTGAGAGTGTAGGGAGGTTCTCTGGGGCCAACGTCCTGACTTTC
j_call: TRBJ2-6
v_call: TRBV6-1
clone_size: once
d_call: .

cdr3_aa: CAWSVLLNTEAFF
cdr3_nt: TGTGCCTGGAGTGTCTTGTTGAACACTGAAGCTTTCTTT
j_call: TRBJ1-1
v_call: TRBV30
clone_size: few
d_call: .

cdr3_aa: CASRGGNTEAFF
cdr3_nt: TGTGCCAGCAGGGGAGGGAACACTGAAGCTTTCTTT
j_call: TRBJ1-1
v_call: TRBV2
clone_size: .
d_call: .

cdr3_aa: CASSQTGSPINPQHF
cdr3_nt: TGTGCCAGCAGCCAGACAGGGTCCCCTATCAATCCCCAGCATTTT
j_call: TRBJ1-5
v_call: TRBV6-6
clone_size: few
d_call: TRBD1

cdr3_aa: CASSLGAGTISDEQFF
cdr3_nt: TGTGCCAGCAGCTTAGGTGCGGGGACAATCTCGGATGAGCAGTTCTTC
j_call: TRBJ2-1
v_call: TRBV7-7
clone_size: once
d_call: .

cdr3_aa: CASSQGPRGSGNTIYF
cdr3_nt: TGTGCCAGCAGCCAAGGACCCAGGGGATCTGGAAACACCATATATTTT
j_call: TRBJ1-3
v_call: TRBV14
clone_size: .
d_call: .

cdr3_aa: CASSDGAGTFPEQFF
cdr3_nt: TGTGCCAGCAGTGACGGGGCAGGGACCTTCCCCGAGCAGTTCTTC
j_call: TRBJ2-1
v_call: TRBV6-4
clone_size: .
d_call: .